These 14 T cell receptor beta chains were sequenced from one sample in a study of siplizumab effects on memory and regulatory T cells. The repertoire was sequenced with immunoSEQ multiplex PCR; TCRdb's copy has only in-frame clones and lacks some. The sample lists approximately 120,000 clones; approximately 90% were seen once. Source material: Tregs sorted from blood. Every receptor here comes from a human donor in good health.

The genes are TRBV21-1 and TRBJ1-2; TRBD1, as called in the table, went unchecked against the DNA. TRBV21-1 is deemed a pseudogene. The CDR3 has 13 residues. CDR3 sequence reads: CASSKARRSGYTF. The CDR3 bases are TGTGCCAGCAGCAAAGCCAGGCGAAGTGGCTACACCTTC.

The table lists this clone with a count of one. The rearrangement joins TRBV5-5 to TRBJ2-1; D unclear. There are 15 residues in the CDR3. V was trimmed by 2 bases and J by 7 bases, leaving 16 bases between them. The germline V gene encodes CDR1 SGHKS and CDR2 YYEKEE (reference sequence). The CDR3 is CASSFGSVGRNEQFF. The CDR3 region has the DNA TGTGCCAGCAGCTTTGGGTCAGTTGGGCGAAATGAGCAGTTCTTC.

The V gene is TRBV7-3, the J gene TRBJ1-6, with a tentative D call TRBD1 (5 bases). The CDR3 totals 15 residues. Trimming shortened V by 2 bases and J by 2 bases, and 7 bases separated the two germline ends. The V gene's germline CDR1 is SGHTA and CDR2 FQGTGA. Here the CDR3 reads CASSLRGTYNSPLHF. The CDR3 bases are TGTGCCAGCAGCTTACGGGGGACCTATAATTCACCCCTCCACTTT.

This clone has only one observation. Written as DNA, the CDR3 is TGTGCCAGCAGTTACAACGGGCGGACGGGCTACACCTTC. It is translated as CASSYNGRTGYTF. V gene TRBV6-5 combines with J gene TRBJ1-2; D remains unclear. CDR1 is MNHEY and CDR2 is SVGAGI in the germline V gene. V was cut by 2 bases and J by 8 bases, with 12 bases left in between. The CDR3 runs 13 residues.

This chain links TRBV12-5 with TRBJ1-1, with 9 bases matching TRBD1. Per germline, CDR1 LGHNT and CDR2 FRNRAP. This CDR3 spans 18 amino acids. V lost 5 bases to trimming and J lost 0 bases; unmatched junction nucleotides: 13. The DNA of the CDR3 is TGTGCTAGTGGTCGGCCTGCGACAGGGGGTGGGTTGAACACTGAAGCTTTCTTT. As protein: CASGRPATGGGLNTEAFF. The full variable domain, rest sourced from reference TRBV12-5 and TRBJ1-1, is DARVTQTPRHKVTEMGQEVTMRCQPILGHNTVFWYRQTMMQGLELLAYFRNRAPLDDSGMPKDRFSAEMPDATLATLKIQPSEPRDSAVYFCASGRPATGGGLNTEAFFGQGTRLTVV.

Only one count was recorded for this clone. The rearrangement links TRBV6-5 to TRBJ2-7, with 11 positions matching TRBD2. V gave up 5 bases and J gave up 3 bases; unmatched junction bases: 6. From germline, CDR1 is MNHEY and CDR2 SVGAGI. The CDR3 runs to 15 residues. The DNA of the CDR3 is TGTGCCAGCAGTCAAACCACTAGCGGGAGCTACGAGCAGTACTTC. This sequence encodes CASSQTTSGSYEQYF.

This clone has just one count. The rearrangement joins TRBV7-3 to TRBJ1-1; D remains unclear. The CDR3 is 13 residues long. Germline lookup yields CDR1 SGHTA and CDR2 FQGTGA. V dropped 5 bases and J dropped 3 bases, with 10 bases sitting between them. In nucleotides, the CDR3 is TGTGCCAGCAGCCAACAGAGGGACACTGAAGCTTTCTTT. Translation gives CASSQQRDTEAFF.

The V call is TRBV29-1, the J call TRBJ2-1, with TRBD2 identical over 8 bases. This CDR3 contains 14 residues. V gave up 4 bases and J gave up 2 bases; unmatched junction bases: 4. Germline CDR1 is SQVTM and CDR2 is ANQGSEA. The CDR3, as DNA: TGCAGCGTTGCGGTGGGACTAGCCTACAATGAGCAGTTCTTC. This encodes CSVAVGLAYNEQFF.

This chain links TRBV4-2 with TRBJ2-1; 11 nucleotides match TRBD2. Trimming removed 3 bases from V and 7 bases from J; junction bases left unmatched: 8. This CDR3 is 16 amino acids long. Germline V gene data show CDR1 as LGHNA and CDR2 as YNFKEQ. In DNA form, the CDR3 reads TGTGCCAGCAGCCACGCAGATAGCGGGGGGGGGAATGAGCAGTTCTTC. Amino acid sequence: CASSHADSGGGNEQFF.

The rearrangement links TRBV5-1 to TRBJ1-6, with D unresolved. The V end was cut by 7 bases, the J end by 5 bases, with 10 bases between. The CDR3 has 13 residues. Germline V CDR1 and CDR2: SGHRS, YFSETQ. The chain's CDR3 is CASQDANNSPLHF. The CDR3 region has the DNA TGCGCCAGCCAAGACGCAAATAATTCACCCCTCCACTTT.

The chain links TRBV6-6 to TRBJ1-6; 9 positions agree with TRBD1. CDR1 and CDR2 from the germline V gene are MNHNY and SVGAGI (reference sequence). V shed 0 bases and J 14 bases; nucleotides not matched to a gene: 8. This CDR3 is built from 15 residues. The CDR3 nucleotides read TGTGCCAGCAGTTACTCGAGACAGGGGGAGCCGACCCTCCACTTT. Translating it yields CASSYSRQGEPTLHF.

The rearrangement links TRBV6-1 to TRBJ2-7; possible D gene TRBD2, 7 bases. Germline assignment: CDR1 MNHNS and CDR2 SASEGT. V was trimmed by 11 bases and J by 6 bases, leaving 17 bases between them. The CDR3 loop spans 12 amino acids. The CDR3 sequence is CASGGPPFEQYF. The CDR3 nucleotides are TGTGCCTCCGGGGGGCCCCCCTTCGAGCAGTACTTC.

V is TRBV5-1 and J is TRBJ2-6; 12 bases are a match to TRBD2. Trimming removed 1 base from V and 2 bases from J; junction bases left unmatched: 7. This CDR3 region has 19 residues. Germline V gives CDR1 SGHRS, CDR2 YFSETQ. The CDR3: CASSLSPSGGATGANVLTF. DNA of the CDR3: TGCGCCAGCAGCTTGTCCCCTAGCGGGGGGGCCACTGGGGCCAACGTCCTGACTTTC.

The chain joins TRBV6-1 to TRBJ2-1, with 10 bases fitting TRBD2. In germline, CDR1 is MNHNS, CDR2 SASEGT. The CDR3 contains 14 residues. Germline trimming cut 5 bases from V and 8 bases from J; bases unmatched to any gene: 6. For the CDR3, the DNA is TGTGCCAGCAGTAAGACTAGCGGGCCGTATGAGCAGTTCTTC. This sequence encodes CASSKTSGPYEQFF.